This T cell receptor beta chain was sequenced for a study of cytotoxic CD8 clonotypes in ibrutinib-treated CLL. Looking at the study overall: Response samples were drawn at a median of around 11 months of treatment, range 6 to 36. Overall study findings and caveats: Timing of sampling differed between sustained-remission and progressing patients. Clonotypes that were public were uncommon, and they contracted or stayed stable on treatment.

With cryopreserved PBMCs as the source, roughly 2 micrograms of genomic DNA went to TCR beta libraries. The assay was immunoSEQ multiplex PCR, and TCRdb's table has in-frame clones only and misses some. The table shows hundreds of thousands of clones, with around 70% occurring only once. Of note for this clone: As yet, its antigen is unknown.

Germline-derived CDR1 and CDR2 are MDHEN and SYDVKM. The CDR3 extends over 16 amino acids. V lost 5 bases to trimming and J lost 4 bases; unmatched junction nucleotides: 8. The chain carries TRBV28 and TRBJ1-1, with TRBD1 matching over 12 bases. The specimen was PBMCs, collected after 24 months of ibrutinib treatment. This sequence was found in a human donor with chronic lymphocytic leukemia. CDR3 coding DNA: TGTGCCAGCAGTCCTAACCGGGACAGGGGGCTCACTGAAGCTTTCTTT. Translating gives CASSPNRDRGLTEAFF.